What follows are 18 T cell receptor beta chains derived from one specimen sequenced in a study of blood T cell repertoires in COVID-19. Some clones are missing from TCRdb's copy, which holds only in-frame ones; the method was immunoSEQ multiplex PCR. The table has 150,000 to 200,000 clones, roughly 80% seen once. Input material: peripheral blood. The receptors were sampled from a woman aged 25 to 39 with acute or convalescent COVID-19.

The chain joins TRBV3-1 (or the pseudogene TRBV3-2) to TRBJ2-3; D not certain. This CDR3 is built from 17 residues. Germline V gene data show CDR1 as LGHDT and CDR2 as YNNKEL (reference sequence). Trimming removed 4 bases at V and 1 base at J, with 18 bases between. The DNA for the CDR3 is TGTGCCAGCAGCCCCCCCTTCGACTTATTCCGCACAGATACGCAGTATTTT. It specifies CASSPPFDLFRTDTQYF.

This chain connects TRBV23-1 to TRBJ2-7, with 10 bases that match TRBD2. Being an ORF, TRBV23-1 has a function that is uncertain. CDR3 length equals 20 residues. J was trimmed by 6 bases and V by 1 base; bases with no gene match: 21. In DNA, the CDR3 is TGCGCCAGCAGTCAATTTGTATTCACCCTAGCGGGAGAGGAGCTGTGCGAGCAGTACTTC. Translation gives CASSQFVFTLAGEELCEQYF.

The CDR3 region has the DNA TGTGCCAGCGCCGCAGGGTACACCGGGGAGCTGTTTTTT. It is translated as CASAAGYTGELFF. The gene calls are TRBV11-2 and TRBJ2-2; weak D call: TRBD1 (5 bases). This CDR3 is 13 amino acids long. Trimming removed 8 bases at V and 3 bases at J, with 10 bases between. CDR1 and CDR2 from the germline V gene are SGHAT and FQNNGV.

In the case of this clone: Other DNA variants within this sample encode the same CDR3. The V and J genes are TRBV28 and TRBJ2-1; 14 nucleotides agree with TRBD2. CDR1 is MDHEN, CDR2 SYDVKM, per germline. This CDR3 region has 15 residues. V gave up 3 bases and J gave up 7 bases; unmatched junction bases: 2. As DNA, the CDR3 is TGTGCCAGCAGTTTTGGACTAGCGGGGGGAAATGAGCAGTTCTTC. The encoded protein is CASSFGLAGGNEQFF.

In this sample, this clone turned up a few times. V usage is TRBV19 and J usage is TRBJ1-2, with 7 bases fitting TRBD1. CDR1 and CDR2 (germline): LNHDA, SQIVND (reference sequence). The CDR3 consists of 16 residues. The V segment lost 6 bases and the J segment 6 bases; nucleotides outside the gene matches: 16. CDR3 coding DNA: TGTGCCAGTAGCCCAGGCGGGACAGCCTTTTCCCATGGCTACACCTTC. Protein: CASSPGGTAFSHGYTF.

This clone was seen just once. The chain uses TRBV5-1 and TRBJ2-1; 9 bases are shared with TRBD1. V gave up 5 bases and J gave up 6 bases; unmatched junction bases: 3. The germline CDR1 and CDR2 sequences are SGHRS and YFSETQ. This CDR3 is built from 13 residues. The CDR3 sequence: CASRAGQGNEQFF. The CDR3 DNA sequence: TGCGCCAGCAGGGCGGGACAGGGCAATGAGCAGTTCTTC.

The V call is TRBV4-1, the J call TRBJ1-3, with 9 bases that match TRBD1. This CDR3 comprises 17 residues. Trimming at V came to 2 bases and at J to 1 base, leaving 6 bases not matched to a gene. CDR1 and CDR2 (germline): MGHRA, YSYEKL. Here the CDR3 reads CASSQRRTGDSGNTIYF. For the CDR3, the DNA is TGCGCCAGCAGCCAACGTCGGACAGGGGATTCTGGAAACACCATATATTTT.

This clone was counted only a few times. V is TRBV30 and J is TRBJ1-1; 8 bases align to TRBD1. The CDR3 has 13 amino acids. V was clipped by 1 base and J by 4 bases; unmatched bases: 2. CDR1 GTSNPN and CDR2 SVGIG come from the germline V gene (reference sequence). The CDR3 here is CAWSGQGLTEAFF. DNA of the CDR3: TGTGCCTGGAGTGGACAGGGGCTCACTGAAGCTTTCTTT.

The chain combines TRBV15 with TRBJ1-2; D gene unclear. The ends were cut back, 4 bases at V and 4 bases at J, with 13 bases in the middle. This CDR3 spans 14 amino acids. Germline-derived CDR1 and CDR2 are LNHNV and YYDKDF (reference sequence). The DNA of the CDR3 is TGTGCCACCAGCAAAACCACCTTGGCCTATGGCTACACCTTC. Protein: CATSKTTLAYGYTF.

The V and J genes are TRBV28 and TRBJ1-2, with TRBD1 identical over 9 bases. V lost 10 bases and J lost 1; bases outside the gene matches: 4. Germline lookup yields CDR1 MDHEN and CDR2 SYDVKM. This CDR3 region has 13 residues. The CDR3 reads CAIGTGFNYGYTF. As DNA, the CDR3 is TGTGCCATCGGGACAGGGTTTAACTATGGCTACACCTTC.

The rearrangement uses TRBV19 and TRBJ2-4; TRBD1 might be the D (5 bases). Germline assignment: CDR1 LNHDA and CDR2 SQIVND (reference sequence). V lost 3 bases, J lost 11 bases, and 11 bases lay in between. The CDR3 is 12 residues long. The DNA for the CDR3 is TGTGCCAGTAGTATTTCTCTAGGGGTTCAGTACTTC. Translated, it gives CASSISLGVQYF.

The rearrangement joins TRBV18 to TRBJ2-7; no clear D gene. The CDR3 extends over 15 amino acids. The V and J ends lost 3 bases and 3 bases respectively, with 15 bases between them. The V gene's germline CDR1 is KGHSH and CDR2 LQKENI. As DNA, the CDR3 is TGTGCCAGCTCACCCTCGTCCTTTAGGAGCTACGAGCAGTACTTC. Translating gives CASSPSSFRSYEQYF.

This clone was observed a single time. The V call is TRBV5-1, the J call TRBJ1-5; D possibly corresponds to TRBD1 (5 bases). Germline V gives CDR1 SGHRS, CDR2 YFSETQ. The germline V and J ends were trimmed by 3 bases and 10 bases, with 20 bases remaining between them. The CDR3 is made up of 15 amino acids. The CDR3: CASSSRGTMNDPQHF. Written as DNA, the CDR3 is TGCGCCAGCAGCTCTCGGGGGACCATGAATGATCCCCAGCATTTT.

The CDR3 is CASSLFGTENEQFF. CDR3 in DNA: TGTGCCAGCAGCTTGTTCGGGACAGAAAATGAGCAGTTCTTC. The chain links TRBV5-4 to TRBJ2-1; 7 positions match TRBD1. This CDR3 comprises 14 residues. Germline-derived CDR1 and CDR2 are SGHNT and YYREEE (reference sequence). The J segment lost 7 bases and the V segment lost 1 base, leaving 5 bases of the junction unmatched.

The V gene is TRBV7-9, the J gene TRBJ2-5, with TRBD2 matching 7 bases. Germline V CDR1 and CDR2: SEHNR, FQNEAQ (reference sequence). The trim removed 2 bases at V and 4 bases at J, leaving 7 bases unmatched. This CDR3 spans 15 amino acids. The CDR3 region has the DNA TGTGCCAGCAGCTTAAGGGACTATATGAGAGAGACCCAGTACTTC. Translation: CASSLRDYMRETQYF.

The chain uses TRBV30 and TRBJ1-1, with D unclear. The CDR3 is made up of 12 amino acids. Per the germline V gene, CDR1 is GTSNPN and CDR2 is SVGIG (reference sequence). CDR3 protein: CSLGVGRTEAFF. The CDR3 DNA reads TGTTCACTGGGAGTAGGACGGACTGAAGCTTTCTTT.

The chain carries TRBV28 and TRBJ2-5; D is undetermined. Germline V lookup: CDR1 MDHEN, CDR2 SYDVKM. V was cut by 5 bases and J by 4 bases, with 14 bases left in between. This CDR3 contains 14 residues. Here the CDR3 reads CASSPPSVGETQYF. DNA for the CDR3: TGTGCCAGCAGTCCCCCAAGCGTGGGAGAGACCCAGTACTTC.

The rearrangement joins TRBV3-1 (or the pseudogene TRBV3-2) to TRBJ2-1; no definite D call. Germline V lookup: CDR1 LGHDT, CDR2 YNNKEL (reference sequence). The CDR3 is 14 residues long. V was trimmed by 3 bases and J by 4 bases, leaving 10 bases between them. Here the CDR3 DNA reads TGTGCCAGCAGCCAGTTTGGCTCGTACAATGAGCAGTTCTTC. It yields the protein CASSQFGSYNEQFF.